This T cell receptor (beta chain) derives from a study of monozygotic twins with inflammatory bowel disease. General study findings and limits: There were differing immunosuppressive treatments, which may have added variability to patient repertoires. IBD patients, compared with healthy twins, shared fewer clonotypes with others (especially with disease activity). Different subtypes (of T cells) could not be told apart from one another.

One entry per CDR3 protein, without DNA, is what TCRdb gives after re-calling the 5' RACE reads. The sample has 200,000 to 250,000 distinct CDR3 sequences; the top ten hold approximately 7.7%. Points on this clonotype: Its antigen is as yet unknown.

The CDR3 sequence is 12 residues long. Germline V CDR1 and CDR2: LGHDT, YNNKEL (reference sequence). Sequenced sample: blood. V gene TRBV3-1 combines with J gene TRBJ2-5. This receptor was taken from a human donor with ulcerative colitis or Crohn's disease, or a healthy co-twin of an affected twin (not recorded which). The CDR3 region is CASSRLEETQYF.